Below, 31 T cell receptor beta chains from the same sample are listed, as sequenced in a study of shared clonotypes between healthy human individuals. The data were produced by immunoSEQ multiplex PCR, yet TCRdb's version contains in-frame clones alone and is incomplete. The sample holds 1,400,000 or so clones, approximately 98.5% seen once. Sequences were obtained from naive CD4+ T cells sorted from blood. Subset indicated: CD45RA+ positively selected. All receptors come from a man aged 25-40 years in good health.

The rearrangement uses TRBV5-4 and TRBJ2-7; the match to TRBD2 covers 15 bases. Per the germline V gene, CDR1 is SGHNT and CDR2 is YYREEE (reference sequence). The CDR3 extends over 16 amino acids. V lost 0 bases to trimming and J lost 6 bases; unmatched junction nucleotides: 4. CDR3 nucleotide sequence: TGTGCCAGCAGCTTGGCCGTGGGACTAGCGGGAGGCGAGCAGTACTTC. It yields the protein CASSLAVGLAGGEQYF.

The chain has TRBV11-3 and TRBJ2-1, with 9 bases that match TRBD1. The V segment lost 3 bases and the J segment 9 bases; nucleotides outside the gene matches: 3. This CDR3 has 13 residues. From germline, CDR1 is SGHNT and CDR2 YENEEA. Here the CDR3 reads CASSFKTGGEQFF. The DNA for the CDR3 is TGTGCCAGCAGCTTTAAGACAGGGGGTGAGCAGTTCTTC.

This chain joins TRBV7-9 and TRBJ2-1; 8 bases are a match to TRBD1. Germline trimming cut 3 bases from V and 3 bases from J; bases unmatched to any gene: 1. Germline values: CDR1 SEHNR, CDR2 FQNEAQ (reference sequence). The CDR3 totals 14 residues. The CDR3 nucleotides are TGTGCCAGCAGCTTCGGACAGGGCTACAATGAGCAGTTCTTC. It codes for CASSFGQGYNEQFF. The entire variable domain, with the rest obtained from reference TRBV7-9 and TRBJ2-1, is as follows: DTGVSQNPRHKITKRGQNVTFRCDPISEHNRLYWYRQTLGQGPEFLTYFQNEAQLEKSRLLSDRFSAERPKGSFSTLEIQRTEQGDSAMYLCASSFGQGYNEQFFGPGTRLTVL.

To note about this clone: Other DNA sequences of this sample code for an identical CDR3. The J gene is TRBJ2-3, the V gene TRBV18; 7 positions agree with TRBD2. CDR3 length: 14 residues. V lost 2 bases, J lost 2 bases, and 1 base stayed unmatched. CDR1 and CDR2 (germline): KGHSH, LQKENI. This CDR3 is CASSPSGATDTQYF. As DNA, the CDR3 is TGTGCCAGCTCACCAAGCGGGGCCACAGATACGCAGTATTTT.

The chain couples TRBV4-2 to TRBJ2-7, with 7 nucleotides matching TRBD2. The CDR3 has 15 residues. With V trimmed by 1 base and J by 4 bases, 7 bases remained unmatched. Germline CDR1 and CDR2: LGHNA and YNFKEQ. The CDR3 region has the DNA TGTGCCAGCAGCCAAGTAAACGGGGAGGGGTACGAGCAGTACTTC. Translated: CASSQVNGEGYEQYF.

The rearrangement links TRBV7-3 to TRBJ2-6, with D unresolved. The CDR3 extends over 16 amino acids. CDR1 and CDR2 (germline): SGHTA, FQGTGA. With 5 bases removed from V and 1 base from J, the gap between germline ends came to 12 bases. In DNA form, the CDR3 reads TGTGCCAGCAGCCTTTTGGGAAGATCTGGGGCCAACGTCCTGACTTTC. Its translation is CASSLLGRSGANVLTF.

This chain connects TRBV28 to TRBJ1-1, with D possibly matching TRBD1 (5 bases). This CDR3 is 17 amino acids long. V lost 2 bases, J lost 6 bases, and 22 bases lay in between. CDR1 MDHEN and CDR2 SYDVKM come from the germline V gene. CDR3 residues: CASSLQGLMSAVAEAFF. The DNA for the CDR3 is TGTGCCAGCAGTTTACAGGGACTAATGTCAGCAGTCGCTGAAGCTTTCTTT.

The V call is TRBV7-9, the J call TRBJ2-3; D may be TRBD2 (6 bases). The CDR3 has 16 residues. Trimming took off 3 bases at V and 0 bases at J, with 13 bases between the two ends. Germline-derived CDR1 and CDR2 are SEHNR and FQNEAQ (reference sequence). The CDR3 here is CASSFVSGASTDTQYF. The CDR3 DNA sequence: TGTGCCAGCAGCTTTGTGTCGGGAGCTAGCACAGATACGCAGTATTTT.

The CDR3 here is CASSDPGQGPEAFF. In DNA form, the CDR3 reads TGCGCCAGCAGCGACCCGGGACAGGGGCCTGAAGCTTTCTTT. The chain links TRBV10-2 to TRBJ1-1; 10 nucleotides align to TRBD1. The germline V gene has CDR1 WSHSY and CDR2 SAAADI. V was clipped by 6 bases and J by 6 bases; unmatched bases: 7. The CDR3 is 14 residues long.

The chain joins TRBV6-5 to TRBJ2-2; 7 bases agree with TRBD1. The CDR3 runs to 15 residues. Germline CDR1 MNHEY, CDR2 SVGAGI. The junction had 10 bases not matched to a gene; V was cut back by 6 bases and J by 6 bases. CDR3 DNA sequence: TGTGCCAGCAGCATCGGGACAGTGGCTCCCGGGGAGCTGTTTTTT. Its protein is CASSIGTVAPGELFF.

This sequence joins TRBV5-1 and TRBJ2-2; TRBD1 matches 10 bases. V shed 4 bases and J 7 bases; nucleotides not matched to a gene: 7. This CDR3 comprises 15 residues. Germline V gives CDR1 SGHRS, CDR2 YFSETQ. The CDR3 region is CASSVGQGKIGELFF. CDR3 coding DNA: TGCGCCAGCAGCGTGGGACAGGGGAAAATCGGGGAGCTGTTTTTT. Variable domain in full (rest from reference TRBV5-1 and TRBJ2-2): KAGVTQTPRYLIKTRGQQVTLSCSPISGHRSVSWYQQTPGQGLQFLFEYFSETQRNKGNFPGRFSGRQFSNSRSEMNVSTLELGDSALYLCASSVGQGKIGELFFGEGSRLTVL.

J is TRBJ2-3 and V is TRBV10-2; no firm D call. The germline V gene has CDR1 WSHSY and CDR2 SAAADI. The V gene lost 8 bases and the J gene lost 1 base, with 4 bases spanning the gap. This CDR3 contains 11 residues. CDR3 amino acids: CASGRTDTQYF. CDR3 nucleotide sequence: TGCGCCAGCGGACGCACAGATACGCAGTATTTT.

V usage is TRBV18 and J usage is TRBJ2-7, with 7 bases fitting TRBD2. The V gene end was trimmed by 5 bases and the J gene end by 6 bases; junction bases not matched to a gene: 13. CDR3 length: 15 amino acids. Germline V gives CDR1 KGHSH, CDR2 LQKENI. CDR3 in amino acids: CASSASSGGEGEQYF. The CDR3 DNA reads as TGTGCCAGCTCAGCGAGTTCGGGGGGAGAGGGCGAGCAGTACTTC.

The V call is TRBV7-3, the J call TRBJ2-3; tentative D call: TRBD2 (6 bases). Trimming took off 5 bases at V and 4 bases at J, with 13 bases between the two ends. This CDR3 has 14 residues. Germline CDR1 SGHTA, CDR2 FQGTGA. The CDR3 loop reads CASSPSGPPDTQYF. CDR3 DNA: TGTGCCAGCAGCCCCAGCGGGCCGCCAGATACGCAGTATTTT.

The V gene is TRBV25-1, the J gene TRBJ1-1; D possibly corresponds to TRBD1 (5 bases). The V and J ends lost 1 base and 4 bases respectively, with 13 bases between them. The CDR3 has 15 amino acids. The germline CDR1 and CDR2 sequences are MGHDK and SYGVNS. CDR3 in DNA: TGTGCCAGCAGTGAATCTCAGGGATCGGCCACTGAAGCTTTCTTT. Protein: CASSESQGSATEAFF.

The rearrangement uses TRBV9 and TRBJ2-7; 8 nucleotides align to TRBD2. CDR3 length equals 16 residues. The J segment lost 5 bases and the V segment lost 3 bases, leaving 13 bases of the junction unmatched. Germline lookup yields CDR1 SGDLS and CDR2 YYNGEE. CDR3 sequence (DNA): TGTGCCAGCAGCGAGGGGGTGGGACTAGTCCAGGACGAGCAGTACTTC. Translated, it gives CASSEGVGLVQDEQYF.

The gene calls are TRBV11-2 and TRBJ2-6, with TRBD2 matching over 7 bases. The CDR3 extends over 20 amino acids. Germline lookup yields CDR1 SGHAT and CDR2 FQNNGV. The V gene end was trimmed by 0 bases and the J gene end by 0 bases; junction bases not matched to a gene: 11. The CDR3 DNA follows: TGTGCCAGCAGCTTAGATCGGCTCCAGCGGGGAGACTCTGGGGCCAACGTCCTGACTTTC. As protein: CASSLDRLQRGDSGANVLTF.

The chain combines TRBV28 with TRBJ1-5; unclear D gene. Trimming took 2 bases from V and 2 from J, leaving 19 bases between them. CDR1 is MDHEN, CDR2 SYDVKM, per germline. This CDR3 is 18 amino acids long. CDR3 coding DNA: TGTGCCAGCAGTTTACCCAATTTAAAGGGCTGGGGCAATCAGCCCCAGCATTTT. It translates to CASSLPNLKGWGNQPQHF.

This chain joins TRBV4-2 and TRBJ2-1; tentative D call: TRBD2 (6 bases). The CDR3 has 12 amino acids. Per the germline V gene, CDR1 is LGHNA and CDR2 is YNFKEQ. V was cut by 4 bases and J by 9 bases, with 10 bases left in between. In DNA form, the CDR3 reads TGTGCCAGCAGCCCCCCTAGCGCTGAGCAGTTCTTC. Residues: CASSPPSAEQFF.

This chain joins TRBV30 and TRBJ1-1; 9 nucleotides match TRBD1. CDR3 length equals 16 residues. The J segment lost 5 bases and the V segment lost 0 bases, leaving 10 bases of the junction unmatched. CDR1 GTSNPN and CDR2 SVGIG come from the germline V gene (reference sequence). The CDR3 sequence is CAWSVQGTGSRTEAFF. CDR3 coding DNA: TGTGCCTGGAGTGTACAAGGGACAGGGTCACGGACTGAAGCTTTCTTT.

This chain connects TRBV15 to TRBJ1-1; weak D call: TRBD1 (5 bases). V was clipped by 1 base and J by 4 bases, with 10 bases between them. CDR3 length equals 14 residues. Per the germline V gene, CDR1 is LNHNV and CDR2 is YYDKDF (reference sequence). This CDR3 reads CATSRVEGITEAFF. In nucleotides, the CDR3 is TGTGCCACCAGCAGAGTGGAGGGGATCACTGAAGCTTTCTTT.

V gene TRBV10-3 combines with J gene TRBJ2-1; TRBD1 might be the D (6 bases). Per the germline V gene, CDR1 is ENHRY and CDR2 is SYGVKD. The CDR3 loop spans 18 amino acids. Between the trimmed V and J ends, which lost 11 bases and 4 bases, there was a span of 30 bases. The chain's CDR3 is CASSPSILRTDRYNEQFF. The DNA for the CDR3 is TGTGCCTCATCTCCCTCCATCCTACGAACGGACAGATACAATGAGCAGTTCTTC.

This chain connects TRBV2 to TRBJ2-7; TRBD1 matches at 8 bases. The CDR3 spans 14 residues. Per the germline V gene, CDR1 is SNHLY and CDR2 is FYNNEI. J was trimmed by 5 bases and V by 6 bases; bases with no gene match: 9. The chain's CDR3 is CASRDRVGYDEQYF. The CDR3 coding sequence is TGTGCCAGCAGGGACAGGGTAGGGTACGACGAGCAGTACTTC. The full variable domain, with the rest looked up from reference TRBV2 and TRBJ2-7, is EPEVTQTPSHQVTQMGQEVILRCVPISNHLYFYWYRQILGQKVEFLVSFYNNEISEKSEIFDDQFSVERPDGSNFTLKIRSTKLEDSAMYFCASRDRVGYDEQYFGPGTRLTVT.

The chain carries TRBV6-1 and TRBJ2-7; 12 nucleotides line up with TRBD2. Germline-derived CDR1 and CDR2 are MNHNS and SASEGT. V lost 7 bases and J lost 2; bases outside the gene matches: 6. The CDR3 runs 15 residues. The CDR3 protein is CASKAGTSGPYEQYF. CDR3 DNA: TGTGCCAGCAAAGCCGGGACTAGCGGGCCCTACGAGCAGTACTTC.

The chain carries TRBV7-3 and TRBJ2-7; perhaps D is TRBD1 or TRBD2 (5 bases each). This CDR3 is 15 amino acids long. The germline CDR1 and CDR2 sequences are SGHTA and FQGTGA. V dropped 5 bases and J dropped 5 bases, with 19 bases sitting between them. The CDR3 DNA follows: TGTGCCAGCAGCCTAGCCCCGACAGACCGGAACGAGCAGTACTTC. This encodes CASSLAPTDRNEQYF.

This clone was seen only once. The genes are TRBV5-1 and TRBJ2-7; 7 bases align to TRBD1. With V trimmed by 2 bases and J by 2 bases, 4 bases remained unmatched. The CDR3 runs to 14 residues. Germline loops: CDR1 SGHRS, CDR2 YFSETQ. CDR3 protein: CASSLRDSPYEQYF. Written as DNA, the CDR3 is TGCGCCAGCAGCTTAAGGGACAGCCCCTACGAGCAGTACTTC. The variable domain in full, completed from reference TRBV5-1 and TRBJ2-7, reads KAGVTQTPRYLIKTRGQQVTLSCSPISGHRSVSWYQQTPGQGLQFLFEYFSETQRNKGNFPGRFSGRQFSNSRSEMNVSTLELGDSALYLCASSLRDSPYEQYFGPGTRLTVT.

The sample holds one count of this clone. The CDR3 sequence is CSGVVIDEQFF. The CDR3 coding sequence is TGCAGCGGGGTTGTTATCGATGAGCAGTTCTTC. This rearrangement joins TRBV29-1 to TRBJ2-1; D ambiguous. The V gene's germline CDR1 is SQVTM and CDR2 ANQGSEA. The CDR3 runs to 11 residues. V was cut by 7 bases and J by 8 bases, with 12 bases left in between.

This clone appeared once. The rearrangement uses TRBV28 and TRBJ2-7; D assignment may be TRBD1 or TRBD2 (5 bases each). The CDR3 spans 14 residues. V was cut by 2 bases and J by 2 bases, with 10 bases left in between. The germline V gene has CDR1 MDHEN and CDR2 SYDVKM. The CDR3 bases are TGTGCCAGCAGTTTAGTGGGACCTCCCTACGAGCAGTACTTC. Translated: CASSLVGPPYEQYF.

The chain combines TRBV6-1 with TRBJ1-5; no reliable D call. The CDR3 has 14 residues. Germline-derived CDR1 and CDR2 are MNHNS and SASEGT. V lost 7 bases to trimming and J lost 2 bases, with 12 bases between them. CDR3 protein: CASISWQRNQPQHF. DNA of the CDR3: TGTGCCAGCATATCGTGGCAGCGCAATCAGCCCCAGCATTTT.

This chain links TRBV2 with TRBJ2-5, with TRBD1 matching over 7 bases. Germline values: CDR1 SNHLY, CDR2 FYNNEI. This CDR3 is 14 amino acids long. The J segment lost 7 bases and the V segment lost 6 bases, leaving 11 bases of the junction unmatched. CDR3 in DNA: TGTGCCAGCAGCCCGACAGGGCTAAAGGTGACCCAGTACTTC. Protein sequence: CASSPTGLKVTQYF.

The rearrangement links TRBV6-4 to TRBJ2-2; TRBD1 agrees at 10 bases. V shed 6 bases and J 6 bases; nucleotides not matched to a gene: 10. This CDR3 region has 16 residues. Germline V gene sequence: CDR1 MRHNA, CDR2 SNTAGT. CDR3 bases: TGTGCCAGCAGAGACCTCGGACAGGGGGTGTCCGGGGAGCTGTTTTTT. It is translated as CASRDLGQGVSGELFF.